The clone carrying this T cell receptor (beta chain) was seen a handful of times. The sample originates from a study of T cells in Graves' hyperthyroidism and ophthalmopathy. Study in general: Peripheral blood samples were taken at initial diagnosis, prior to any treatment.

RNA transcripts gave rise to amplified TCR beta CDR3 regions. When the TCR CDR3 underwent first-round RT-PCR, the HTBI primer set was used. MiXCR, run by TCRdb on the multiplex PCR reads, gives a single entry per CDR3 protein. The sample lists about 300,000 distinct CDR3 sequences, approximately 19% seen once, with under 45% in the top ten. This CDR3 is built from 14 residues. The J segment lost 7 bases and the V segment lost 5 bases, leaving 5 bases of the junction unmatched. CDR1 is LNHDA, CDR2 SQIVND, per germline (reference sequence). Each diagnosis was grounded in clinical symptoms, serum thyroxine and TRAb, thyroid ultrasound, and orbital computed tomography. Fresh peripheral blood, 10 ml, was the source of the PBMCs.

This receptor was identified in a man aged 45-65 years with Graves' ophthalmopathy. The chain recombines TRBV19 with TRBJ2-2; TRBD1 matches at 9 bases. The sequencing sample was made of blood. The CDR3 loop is CASSPGTGFGELFF. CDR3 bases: TGTGCCAGTAGTCCCGGGACAGGGTTCGGGGAGCTGTTTTTT.